These 15 T cell receptor beta chains share one sample of origin, sequenced in a study of memory B cells and T cells in multiple sclerosis. Data came from immunoSEQ multiplex PCR; TCRdb stores just in-frame clones and leaves some out. The data hold roughly 14,000 clones, with around 63% observed a single time. The sequencing input was memory (CD45RO+) CD4+ T cells from blood. Source of these receptors: a human donor with multiple sclerosis.

The table lists this clone with a few counts. This chain links TRBV5-6 with TRBJ2-7; D call uncertain. Germline CDR1 SGHDT, CDR2 YYEEEE. The CDR3 consists of 14 residues. The germline V and J ends were trimmed by 2 bases and 2 bases, with 11 bases remaining between them. CDR3 in DNA: TGTGCCAGCAGCTTTGCGACACATACCTACGAGCAGTACTTC. It encodes CASSFATHTYEQYF.

This chain links TRBV28 with TRBJ1-4, with D possibly being TRBD1 (5 bases). The CDR3 totals 15 residues. V was clipped by 7 bases and J by 3 bases, with 15 bases between them. CDR1 and CDR2 from the germline V gene are MDHEN and SYDVKM. CDR3 sequence reads: CASTIRAGPNEKLFF. In DNA, the CDR3 is TGTGCCAGCACCATCCGAGCGGGGCCTAATGAAAAACTGTTTTTT.

This clone appeared a single time. The chain joins TRBV18 to TRBJ1-2; 7 bases are a match to TRBD1. Germline assignment: CDR1 KGHSH and CDR2 LQKENI. Trimming removed 3 bases from V and 4 bases from J; junction bases left unmatched: 5. CDR3 length: 14 amino acids. The DNA of the CDR3 is TGTGCCAGCTCACCGACAGGGTTTGGCTATGGCTACACCTTC. Protein: CASSPTGFGYGYTF.

CDR3 region: CASSLGGAGGLAQHF. CDR3 sequence (DNA): TGTGCCAGCAGCTTAGGCGGCGCGGGCGGGTTGGCCCAGCATTTT. The gene calls are TRBV7-9 and TRBJ1-5; D remains unclear. The CDR3 totals 15 residues. Between the trimmed V and J ends, which lost 1 base and 11 bases, there was a span of 18 bases. Germline CDR1 SEHNR, CDR2 FQNEAQ (reference sequence). Combining the CDR3 with reference TRBV7-9 and TRBJ1-5 gives the whole variable domain DTGVSQNPRHKITKRGQNVTFRCDPISEHNRLYWYRQTLGQGPEFLTYFQNEAQLEKSRLLSDRFSAERPKGSFSTLEIQRTEQGDSAMYLCASSLGGAGGLAQHFGDGTRLSIL.

The genes are TRBV6-5 and TRBJ1-2, with 10 nucleotides matching TRBD1. The V segment lost 5 bases and the J segment 12 bases; nucleotides outside the gene matches: 12. Germline V CDR1 and CDR2: MNHEY, SVGAGI. The CDR3 extends over 14 amino acids. The chain's CDR3 is CASSKAGTGVLDTF. The DNA of the CDR3 is TGTGCCAGCAGTAAAGCCGGGACAGGGGTTCTCGACACCTTC.

V and J are TRBV7-3 and TRBJ2-1, with unresolved D. There are 13 residues in the CDR3. The V end lost 5 bases, the J end lost 9 bases, and 14 bases lay between the germline ends. Germline assignment: CDR1 SGHTA and CDR2 FQGTGA. Here the CDR3 reads CASSLDAAGEQFF. The CDR3 region has the DNA TGTGCCAGCAGCCTGGATGCGGCTGGTGAGCAGTTCTTC.

This chain links TRBV23-1 with TRBJ1-1, with D perhaps TRBD1 (5 bases). TRBV23-1 is labeled an ORF, and its function is uncertain. V was shortened by 2 bases and J by 2 bases, with 9 bases between the two germline ends. The CDR3 spans 14 residues. CDR3 residues: CASSQETENTEAFF. The CDR3 DNA follows: TGCGCCAGCAGTCAAGAGACAGAAAACACTGAAGCTTTCTTT.

The rearrangement uses TRBV5-6 and TRBJ2-3, with D uncertain. CDR3 length: 14 residues. V lost 0 bases, J lost 2 bases, and 7 bases lay in between. The germline V gene has CDR1 SGHDT and CDR2 YYEEEE. This CDR3 is CASSLGHNTDTQYF. In DNA form, the CDR3 reads TGTGCCAGCAGCTTGGGGCACAACACAGATACGCAGTATTTT. The full variable domain, with the rest looked up from reference TRBV5-6 and TRBJ2-3, is DAGVTQSPTHLIKTRGQQVTLRCSPKSGHDTVSWYQQALGQGPQFIFQYYEEEERQRGNFPDRFSGHQFPNYSSELNVNALLLGDSALYLCASSLGHNTDTQYFGPGTRLTVL.

The table lists this clone with a count of one. The chain carries TRBV14 and TRBJ2-1, with 7 bases matching TRBD2. V was pared by 3 bases and J by 1 base, with 6 bases of the junction left unmatched. The germline CDR1 and CDR2 sequences are SGHDN and FVKESK. The CDR3 is made up of 16 amino acids. The CDR3 DNA sequence: TGTGCCAGCAGCCAGGCGGGAGTAAGTTCCTACAATGAGCAGTTCTTC. Translating gives CASSQAGVSSYNEQFF.

This clone has more than one count but fewer than ten. The gene calls are TRBV27 and TRBJ1-1; D is uncertain. The V end was cut by 3 bases, the J end by 4 bases, with 9 bases between. CDR3 length: 13 amino acids. The germline V gene encodes CDR1 MNHEY and CDR2 SMNVEV (reference sequence). CDR3 in DNA: TGTGCCAGCAGTTTTGCGGTAGGCACTGAAGCTTTCTTT. Translation: CASSFAVGTEAFF.

V gene TRBV6-5 combines with J gene TRBJ1-1; maybe TRBD1 (6 bases). The CDR3 length is 14 residues. From germline, CDR1 is MNHEY and CDR2 SVGAGI. The V gene lost 6 bases and the J gene lost 1 base, with 12 bases spanning the gap. The CDR3 spells CASSPSGQNTEAFF. The CDR3 DNA reads as TGTGCCAGCAGCCCCTCGGGACAGAACACTGAAGCTTTCTTT.

The CDR3 loop is CASSDYRPNTDTQYF. In DNA, the CDR3 is TGTGCCAGCAGTGATTACAGACCCAACACAGATACGCAGTATTTT. V usage is TRBV6-1 and J usage is TRBJ2-3; D call uncertain. Trimming removed 3 bases from V and 2 bases from J, with 12 bases in between. This CDR3 is built from 15 residues. Germline V gene sequence: CDR1 MNHNS, CDR2 SASEGT.

About this clone itself: A read error may produce the germline difference seen at one junction end. The chain uses TRBV5-1 and TRBJ2-7; the D is unclear. The V gene's germline CDR1 is SGHRS and CDR2 YFSETQ. This CDR3 contains 14 residues. The CDR3 region has the DNA TGCGCCAGCGGCTTGGAGAACTACTCCTACGAGCAGTACTTC. Amino acids: CASGLENYSYEQYF.

The chain is built from TRBV29-1 and TRBJ2-3; 7 positions match TRBD1. This CDR3 region has 14 residues. CDR1 is SQVTM and CDR2 is ANQGSEA in the germline V gene. Losses at the gene ends were 1 base for V and 4 bases for J; bases not matched to a gene: 5. CDR3 coding DNA: TGCAGCGTTGAAGGGGCGACAGGGTCAGATACGCAGTATTTT. This encodes CSVEGATGSDTQYF.

The chain couples TRBV5-1 to TRBJ1-2; 8 bases line up with TRBD1. This CDR3 comprises 15 residues. With V trimmed by 4 bases and J by 2 bases, 7 bases remained unmatched. Germline CDR1 is SGHRS and CDR2 is YFSETQ. CDR3 sequence: CASSPRQGSNYGYTF. The CDR3 coding sequence is TGCGCCAGCAGCCCAAGACAGGGGAGCAACTATGGCTACACCTTC.